The 17 T cell receptor beta chains listed next were all sequenced from one sample in a study of blood T cell repertoires in COVID-19. This table comes from immunoSEQ multiplex PCR, and its TCRdb copy is limited to in-frame clones, with some not included. The repertoire holds 110,000 or so clones, 75% to 85% seen once, with about 10% in the top ten. Sequencing was performed on peripheral blood. The receptor source for this set is a human donor in a cohort sampled during active COVID-19.

Notes on this clone: At one end, the junction sequence differs from germline, possibly due to a read error. V usage is TRBV7-7 and J usage is TRBJ1-2; TRBD1 aligns across 8 bases. Germline loops: CDR1 SSHAT, CDR2 FNYEAQ (reference sequence). The CDR3 runs to 14 residues. In nucleotides, the CDR3 is TGTGCTAGCAGCTTAGCGGGGACAGGTGGTGTCTACACCTTC. As protein: CASSLAGTGGVYTF.

This clone was detected only once. This is likely a read error, given that the CDR3 carries no conserved phenylalanine or tryptophan at its end. The DNA is omitted, as the CDR3 cannot be located on it reliably, and the CDR3 follows TCRdb's listing. J is TRBJ1-6 and V is TRBV19; TRBD1 reflects the table's D call only, with no check against the DNA. The CDR3 extends over 10 residues, inclusive of both ends. The germline gives CDR1 LNHDA, CDR2 SQIVND (reference sequence). CDR3: CASSFIWGRL.

This clone was found once. The chain combines TRBV28 with TRBJ2-2; perhaps TRBD2 as D (5 bases). Looked up from germline, CDR1 is MDHEN and CDR2 is SYDVKM. Trimming took off 3 bases at V and 5 bases at J, with 19 bases between the two ends. The length of the CDR3 is 17 residues. The CDR3 DNA is TGTGCCAGCAGTTTGTCCAGGACGGGGATCAGGACCGGGGAGCTGTTTTTT. This codes for CASSLSRTGIRTGELFF.

This chain links TRBV6-5 with TRBJ2-4; no clear D. This CDR3 spans 13 amino acids. Trimming removed 6 bases at V and 0 bases at J, with 6 bases between. Germline V gene lookup returns CDR1 MNHEY and CDR2 SVGAGI. CDR3 DNA sequence: TGTGCCAGCAGGGGCCTAGCCAAAAACATTCAGTACTTC. As protein: CASRGLAKNIQYF.

This clone was recorded a few times. The rearrangement links TRBV18 to TRBJ2-1, with a tentative D call TRBD1 (6 bases). CDR3 length: 16 residues. V lost 2 bases and J lost 4, with 15 bases in between. Germline assignment: CDR1 KGHSH and CDR2 LQKENI. CDR3 DNA: TGTGCCAGCTCACCAAACAGGCCTCAGGGGTACAATGAGCAGTTCTTC. Encoded protein: CASSPNRPQGYNEQFF.

This chain connects TRBV19 to TRBJ1-5; D remains unclear. Germline values: CDR1 LNHDA, CDR2 SQIVND (reference sequence). Trimming cost V 3 bases and J 4 bases, with 7 bases left between them. This CDR3 region has 13 residues. This CDR3 reads CASSMTGNQPQHF. In DNA, the CDR3 is TGTGCCAGTAGTATGACCGGGAATCAGCCCCAGCATTTT.

The J gene is TRBJ2-7, the V gene TRBV6-2 or TRBV6-3; TRBD1 matches at 8 bases. The CDR3 contains 14 residues. V lost 6 bases to trimming and J lost 4 bases; unmatched junction nucleotides: 8. Germline-derived CDR1 and CDR2 are MNHEY and SVGEGT. The CDR3 DNA reads as TGTGCCAGCAGCCCCGCCAGGGGGCTGTACGAGCAGTACTTC. This encodes CASSPARGLYEQYF.

This clone has only a few counts. This chain joins TRBV29-1 and TRBJ2-1, with unresolved D. Germline V CDR1 and CDR2: SQVTM, ANQGSEA. This CDR3 comprises 9 residues. V lost 4 bases, J lost 9 bases, and 4 bases lay in between. The CDR3 bases are TGCAGCGTTGGGCTTGAGCAGTTCTTC. Residues: CSVGLEQFF.

The rearrangement uses TRBV7-6 and TRBJ1-1; possibly TRBD1 for D (6 bases). V lost 1 base and J lost 1, with 10 bases in between. The CDR3 contains 15 residues. Germline lookup yields CDR1 SGHVS and CDR2 FNYEAQ. The CDR3: CASSLGPRGNTEAFF. CDR3 bases: TGTGCCAGCAGCTTAGGTCCCAGGGGGAACACTGAAGCTTTCTTT.

The chain has TRBV20-1 and TRBJ2-5; a weak D match, TRBD1 (6 bases). CDR1 is DFQATT and CDR2 is SNEGSKA in the germline V gene (reference sequence). Deletions cut 3 bases from V and 5 bases from J, with 10 bases between. The CDR3 loop spans 12 amino acids. The CDR3 spells CSASKGVETQYF. CDR3 DNA sequence: TGCAGTGCTAGTAAGGGGGTCGAGACCCAGTACTTC.

The chain couples TRBV24-1 to TRBJ2-5, with D possibly being TRBD1 (6 bases). The CDR3 has 16 amino acids. V was shortened by 3 bases and J by 2 bases, with 15 bases between the two germline ends. CDR1 is KGHDR and CDR2 is SFDVKD in the germline V gene. The CDR3 DNA is TGTGCCACCAGTGATGTCGGGACATCTAGACAAGAGACCCAGTACTTC. It encodes CATSDVGTSRQETQYF.

This chain uses TRBV6-6 with TRBJ2-7; TRBD1 might be the D (6 bases). Germline assignment: CDR1 MNHNY and CDR2 SVGAGI (reference sequence). V lost 4 bases and J 1 base, leaving 11 bases between the germline ends. The CDR3 extends over 14 amino acids. CDR3 loop: CASSLGQQSYEQYF. In nucleotides, the CDR3 is TGTGCCAGCAGTTTGGGACAACAGTCCTACGAGCAGTACTTC.

CDR3 nucleotide sequence: TGTGCCAGCAGCCTCGGACAGGGTCACTATAATTCACCCCTCCACTTT. Protein sequence: CASSLGQGHYNSPLHF. V gene TRBV7-8 combines with J gene TRBJ1-6; 8 bases line up with TRBD1. This CDR3 spans 16 amino acids. Germline CDR1 SGHVS, CDR2 FQNEAQ. Losses at the gene ends were 5 bases for V and 3 bases for J; bases not matched to a gene: 6.

The V and J genes are TRBV6-4 and TRBJ2-1, with 7 nucleotides matching TRBD2. Looked up from germline, CDR1 is MRHNA and CDR2 is SNTAGT. With 0 bases clipped from V and 2 bases from J, the junction kept 7 bases outside the gene matches. The CDR3 totals 17 residues. The CDR3: CASSDSGGGVTYNEQFF. The DNA of the CDR3 is TGTGCCAGCAGTGACTCGGGTGGGGGGGTCACCTACAATGAGCAGTTCTTC.

V is TRBV7-3 and J is TRBJ1-1, with 10 bases fitting TRBD1. The CDR3 is 18 amino acids. The germline V gene has CDR1 SGHTA and CDR2 FQGTGA. The ends lost 5 bases at V and 1 base at J; junction bases unmatched: 13. CDR3: CASSLNPGTGVGNTEAFF. The CDR3 DNA reads TGTGCCAGCAGCCTAAACCCCGGGACAGGGGTCGGGAACACTGAAGCTTTCTTT.

This sequence joins TRBV11-3 and TRBJ2-7; TRBD1 might be the D (6 bases). The germline gives CDR1 SGHNT, CDR2 YENEEA. Trimming took 0 bases from V and 3 from J, leaving 9 bases between them. This CDR3 contains 14 residues. As DNA, the CDR3 is TGTGCCAGCAGCTTAGATGGCAGGGGCTACGAGCAGTACTTC. It translates to CASSLDGRGYEQYF.

The chain has TRBV19 and TRBJ2-2; D is perhaps TRBD1 (6 bases). V was shortened by 3 bases and J by 0 bases, with 8 bases between the two germline ends. Per germline, CDR1 LNHDA and CDR2 SQIVND (reference sequence). CDR3 length: 15 residues. Here the CDR3 reads CASSIWTANTGELFF. CDR3 nucleotide sequence: TGTGCCAGTAGTATTTGGACAGCGAACACCGGGGAGCTGTTTTTT.